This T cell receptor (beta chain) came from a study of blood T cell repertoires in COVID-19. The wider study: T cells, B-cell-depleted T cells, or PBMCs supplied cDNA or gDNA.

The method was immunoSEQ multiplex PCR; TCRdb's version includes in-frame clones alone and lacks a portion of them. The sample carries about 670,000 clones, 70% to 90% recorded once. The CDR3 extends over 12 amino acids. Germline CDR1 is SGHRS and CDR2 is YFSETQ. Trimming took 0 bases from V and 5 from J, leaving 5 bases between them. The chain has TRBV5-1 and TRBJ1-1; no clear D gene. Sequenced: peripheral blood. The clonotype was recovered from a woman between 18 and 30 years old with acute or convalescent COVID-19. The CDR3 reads CASSLDGTEAFF. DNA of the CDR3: TGCGCCAGCAGCTTGGACGGGACTGAAGCTTTCTTT.